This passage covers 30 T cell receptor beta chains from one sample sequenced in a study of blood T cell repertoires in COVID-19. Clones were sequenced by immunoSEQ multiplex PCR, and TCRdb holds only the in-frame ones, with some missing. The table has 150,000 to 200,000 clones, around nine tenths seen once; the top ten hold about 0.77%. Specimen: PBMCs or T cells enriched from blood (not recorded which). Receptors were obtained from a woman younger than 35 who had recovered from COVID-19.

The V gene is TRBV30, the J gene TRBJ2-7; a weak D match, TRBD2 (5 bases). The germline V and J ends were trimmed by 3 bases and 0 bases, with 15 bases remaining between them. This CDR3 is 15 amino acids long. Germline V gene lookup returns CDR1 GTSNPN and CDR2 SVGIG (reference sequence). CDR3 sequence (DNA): TGTGCCTGGAGGGTAGCGCCTAAAAGCTCCTACGAGCAGTACTTC. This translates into CAWRVAPKSSYEQYF.

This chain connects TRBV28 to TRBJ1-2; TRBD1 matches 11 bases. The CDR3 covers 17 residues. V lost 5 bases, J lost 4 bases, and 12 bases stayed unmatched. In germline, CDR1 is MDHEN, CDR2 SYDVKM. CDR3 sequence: CASSNGGQGAFSYGYTF. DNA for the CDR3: TGTGCCAGCAGTAACGGCGGACAGGGGGCCTTTTCCTATGGCTACACCTTC.

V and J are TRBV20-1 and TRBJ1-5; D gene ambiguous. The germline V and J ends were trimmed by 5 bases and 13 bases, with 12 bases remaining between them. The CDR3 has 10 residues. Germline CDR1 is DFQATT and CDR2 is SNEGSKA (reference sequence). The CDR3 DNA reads TGCAGTGCTGGCCGGGAACCGCAGCATTTT. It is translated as CSAGREPQHF.

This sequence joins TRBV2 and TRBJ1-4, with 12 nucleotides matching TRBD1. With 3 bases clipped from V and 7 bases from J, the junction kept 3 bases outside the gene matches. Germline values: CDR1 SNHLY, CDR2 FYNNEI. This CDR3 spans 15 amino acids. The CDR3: CASSDGTGGVEKLFF. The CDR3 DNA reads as TGTGCCAGCAGTGATGGGACAGGGGGCGTTGAAAAACTGTTTTTT.

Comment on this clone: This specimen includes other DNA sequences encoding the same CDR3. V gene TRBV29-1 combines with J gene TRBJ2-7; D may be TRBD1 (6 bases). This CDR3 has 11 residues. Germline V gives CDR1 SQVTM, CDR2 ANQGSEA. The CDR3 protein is CSVNDRYEQYF. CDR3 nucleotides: TGCAGTGTTAACGACAGGTACGAGCAGTACTTC.

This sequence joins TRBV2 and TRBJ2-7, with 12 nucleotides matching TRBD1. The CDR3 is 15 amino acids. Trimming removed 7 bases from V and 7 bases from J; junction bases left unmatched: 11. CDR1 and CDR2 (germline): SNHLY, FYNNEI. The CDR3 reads CASTRPGTGGFEQYF. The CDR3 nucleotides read TGTGCCAGCACCCGCCCGGGGACAGGGGGCTTTGAGCAGTACTTC.

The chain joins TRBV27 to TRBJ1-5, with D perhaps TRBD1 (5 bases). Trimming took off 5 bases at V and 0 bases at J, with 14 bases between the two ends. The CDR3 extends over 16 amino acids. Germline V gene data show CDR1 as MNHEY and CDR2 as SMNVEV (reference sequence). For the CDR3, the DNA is TGTGCCAGCAGTATCGGGGGGATTCATAGCAATCAGCCCCAGCATTTT. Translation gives CASSIGGIHSNQPQHF.

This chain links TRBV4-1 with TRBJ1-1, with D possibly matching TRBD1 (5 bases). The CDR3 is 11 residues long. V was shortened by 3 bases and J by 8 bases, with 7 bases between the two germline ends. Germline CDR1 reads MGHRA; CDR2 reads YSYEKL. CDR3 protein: CASSQNREAFF. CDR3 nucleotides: TGCGCCAGCAGCCAGAACAGGGAAGCTTTCTTT.

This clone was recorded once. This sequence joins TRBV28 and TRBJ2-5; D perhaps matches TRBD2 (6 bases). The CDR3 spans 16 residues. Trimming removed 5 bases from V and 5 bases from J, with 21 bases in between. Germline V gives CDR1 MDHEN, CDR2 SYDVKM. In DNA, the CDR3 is TGTGCCAGCAGTCTCCTCGGGGCGGGAAGGCGGGAGACCCAGTACTTC. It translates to CASSLLGAGRRETQYF.

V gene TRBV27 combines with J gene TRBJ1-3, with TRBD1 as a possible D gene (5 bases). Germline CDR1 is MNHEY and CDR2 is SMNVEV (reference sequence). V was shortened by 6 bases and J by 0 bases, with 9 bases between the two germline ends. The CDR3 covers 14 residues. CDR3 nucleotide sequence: TGTGCCAGCAGACCTAGGGGCTCTGGAAACACCATATATTTT. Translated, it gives CASRPRGSGNTIYF.

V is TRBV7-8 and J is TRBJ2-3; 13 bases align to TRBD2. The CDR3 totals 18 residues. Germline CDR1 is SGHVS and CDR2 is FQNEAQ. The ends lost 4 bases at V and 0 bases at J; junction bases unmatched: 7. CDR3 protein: CASSSGLAGSTSTDTQYF. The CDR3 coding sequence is TGTGCCAGCAGCTCGGGACTAGCGGGATCCACTAGCACAGATACGCAGTATTTT.

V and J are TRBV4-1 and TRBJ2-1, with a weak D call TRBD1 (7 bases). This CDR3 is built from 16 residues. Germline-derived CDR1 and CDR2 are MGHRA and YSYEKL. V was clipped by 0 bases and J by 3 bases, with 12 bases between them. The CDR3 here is CASSQEAGQYYNEQFF. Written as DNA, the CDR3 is TGCGCCAGCAGCCAAGAGGCGGGACAGTACTACAATGAGCAGTTCTTC.

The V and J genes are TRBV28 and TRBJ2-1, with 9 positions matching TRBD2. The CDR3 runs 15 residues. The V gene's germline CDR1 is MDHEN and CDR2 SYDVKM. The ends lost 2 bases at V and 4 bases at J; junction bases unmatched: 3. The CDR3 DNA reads TGTGCCAGCAGTTTACTAGCGGGACAATACAATGAGCAGTTCTTC. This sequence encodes CASSLLAGQYNEQFF.

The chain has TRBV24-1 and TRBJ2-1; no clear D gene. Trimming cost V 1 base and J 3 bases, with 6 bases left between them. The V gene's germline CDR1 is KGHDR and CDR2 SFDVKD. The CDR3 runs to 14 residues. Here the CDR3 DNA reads TGTGCCACCAGTGATTTCGGTCTCTACAATGAGCAGTTCTTC. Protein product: CATSDFGLYNEQFF.

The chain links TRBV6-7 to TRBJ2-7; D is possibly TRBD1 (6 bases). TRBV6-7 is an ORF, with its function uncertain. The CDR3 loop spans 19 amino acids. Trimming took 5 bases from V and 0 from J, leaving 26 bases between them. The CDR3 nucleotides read TGTGCCAGCAGTACCCAGACTACTCGGGACAACAGGGTCTCCTACGAGCAGTACTTC. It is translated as CASSTQTTRDNRVSYEQYF.

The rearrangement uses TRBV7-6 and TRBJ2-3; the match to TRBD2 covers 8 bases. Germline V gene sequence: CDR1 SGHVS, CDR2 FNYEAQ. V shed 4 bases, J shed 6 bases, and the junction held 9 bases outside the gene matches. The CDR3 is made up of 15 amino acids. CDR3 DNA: TGTGCCAGCAGCTCTCGCGGGGGGCGGAGCGATACGCAGTATTTT. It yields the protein CASSSRGGRSDTQYF.

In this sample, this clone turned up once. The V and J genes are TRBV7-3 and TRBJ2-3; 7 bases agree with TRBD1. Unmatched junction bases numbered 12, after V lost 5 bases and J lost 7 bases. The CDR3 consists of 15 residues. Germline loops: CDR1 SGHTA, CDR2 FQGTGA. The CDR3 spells CASSLGRPQGHTQYF. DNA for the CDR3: TGTGCCAGCAGCCTAGGAAGACCACAGGGGCATACGCAGTATTTT.

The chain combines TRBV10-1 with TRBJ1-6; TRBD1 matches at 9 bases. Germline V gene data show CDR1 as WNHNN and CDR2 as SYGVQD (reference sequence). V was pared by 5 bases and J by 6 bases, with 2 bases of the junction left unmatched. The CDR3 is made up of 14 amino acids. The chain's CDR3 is CASSTGGFNSPLHF. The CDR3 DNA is TGCGCCAGCAGTACAGGGGGCTTTAATTCACCCCTCCACTTT.

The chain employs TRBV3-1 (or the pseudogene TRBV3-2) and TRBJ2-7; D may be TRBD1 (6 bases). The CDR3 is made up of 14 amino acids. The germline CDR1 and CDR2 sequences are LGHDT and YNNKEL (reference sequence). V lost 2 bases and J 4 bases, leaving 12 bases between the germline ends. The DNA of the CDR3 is TGTGCCAGCAGCCAACCGGGACATCCGTACGAGCAGTACTTC. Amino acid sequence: CASSQPGHPYEQYF.

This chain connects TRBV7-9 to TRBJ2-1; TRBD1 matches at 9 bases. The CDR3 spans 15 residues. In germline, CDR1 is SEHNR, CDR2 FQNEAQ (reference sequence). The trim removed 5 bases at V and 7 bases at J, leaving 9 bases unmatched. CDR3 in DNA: TGTGCCAGCAGCCCCTCTGGCGACAGGGGGAATGAGCAGTTCTTC. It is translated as CASSPSGDRGNEQFF.

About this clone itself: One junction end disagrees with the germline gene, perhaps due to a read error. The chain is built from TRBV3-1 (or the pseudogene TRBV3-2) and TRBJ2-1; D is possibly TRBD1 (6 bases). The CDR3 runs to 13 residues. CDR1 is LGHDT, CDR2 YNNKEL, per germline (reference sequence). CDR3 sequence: CASSQDRGWVRVF. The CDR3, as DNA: TGTGCCAGCAGCCAAGATAGGGGGTGGGTCAGGGTCTTC.

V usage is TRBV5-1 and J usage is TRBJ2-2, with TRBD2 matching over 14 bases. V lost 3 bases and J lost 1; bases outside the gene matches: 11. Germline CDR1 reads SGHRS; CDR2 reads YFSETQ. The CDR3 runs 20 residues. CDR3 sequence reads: CASSSLPPGLAGVNTGELFF. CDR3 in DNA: TGCGCCAGCAGCTCTTTACCCCCGGGACTAGCGGGAGTGAACACCGGGGAGCTGTTTTTT. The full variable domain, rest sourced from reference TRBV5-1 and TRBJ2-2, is KAGVTQTPRYLIKTRGQQVTLSCSPISGHRSVSWYQQTPGQGLQFLFEYFSETQRNKGNFPGRFSGRQFSNSRSEMNVSTLELGDSALYLCASSSLPPGLAGVNTGELFFGEGSRLTVL.

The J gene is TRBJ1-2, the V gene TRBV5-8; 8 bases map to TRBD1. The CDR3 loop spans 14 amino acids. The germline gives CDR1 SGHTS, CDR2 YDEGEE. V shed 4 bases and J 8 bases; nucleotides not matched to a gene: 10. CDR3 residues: CASSGGQGYGGYTF. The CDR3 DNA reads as TGTGCCAGCAGCGGAGGACAGGGATATGGCGGCTACACCTTC. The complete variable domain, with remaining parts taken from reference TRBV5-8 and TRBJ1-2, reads EAGVTQSPTHLIKTRGQQATLRCSPISGHTSVYWYQQALGLGLQFLLWYDEGEERNRGNFPPRFSGRQFPNYSSELNVNALELEDSALYLCASSGGQGYGGYTFGSGTRLTVV.

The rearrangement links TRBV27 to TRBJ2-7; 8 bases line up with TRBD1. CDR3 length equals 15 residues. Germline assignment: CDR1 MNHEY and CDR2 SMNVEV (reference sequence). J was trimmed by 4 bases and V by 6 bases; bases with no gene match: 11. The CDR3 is CASREGRTGRYEQYF. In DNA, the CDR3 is TGTGCCAGCAGGGAGGGTCGGACAGGGCGATACGAGCAGTACTTC.

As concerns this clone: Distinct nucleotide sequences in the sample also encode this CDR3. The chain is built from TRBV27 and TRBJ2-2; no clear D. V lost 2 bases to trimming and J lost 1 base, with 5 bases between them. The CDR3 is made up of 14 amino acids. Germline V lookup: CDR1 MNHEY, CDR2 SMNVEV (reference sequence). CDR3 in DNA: TGTGCCAGCAGTTTAAGACTGAACACCGGGGAGCTGTTTTTT. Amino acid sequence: CASSLRLNTGELFF.

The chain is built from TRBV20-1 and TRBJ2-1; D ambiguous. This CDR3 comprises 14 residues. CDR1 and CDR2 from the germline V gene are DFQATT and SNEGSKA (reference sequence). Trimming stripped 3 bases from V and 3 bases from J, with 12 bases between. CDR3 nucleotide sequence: TGCAGTGCTAGTTTCCCCTCGGGCTACAATGAGCAGTTCTTC. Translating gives CSASFPSGYNEQFF.

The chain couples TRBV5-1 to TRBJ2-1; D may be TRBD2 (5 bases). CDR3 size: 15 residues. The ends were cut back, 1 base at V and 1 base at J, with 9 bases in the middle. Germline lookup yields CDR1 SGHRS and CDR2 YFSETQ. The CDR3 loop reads CASSLQSGSYNEQFF. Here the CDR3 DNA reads TGCGCCAGCAGCTTGCAAAGCGGTTCCTACAATGAGCAGTTCTTC.

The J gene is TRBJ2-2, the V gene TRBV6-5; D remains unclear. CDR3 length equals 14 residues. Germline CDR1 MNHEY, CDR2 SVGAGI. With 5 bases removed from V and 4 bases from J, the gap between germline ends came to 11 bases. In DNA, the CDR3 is TGTGCCAGCAGTAGCGTTGGCGGCACCGGGGAGCTGTTTTTT. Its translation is CASSSVGGTGELFF.

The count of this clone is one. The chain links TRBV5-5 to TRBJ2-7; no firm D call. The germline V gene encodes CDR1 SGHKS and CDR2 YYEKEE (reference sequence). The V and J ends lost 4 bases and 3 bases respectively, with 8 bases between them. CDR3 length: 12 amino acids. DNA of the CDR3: TGTGCCAGCAGCAAACAGAGCTACGAGCAGTACTTC. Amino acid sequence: CASSKQSYEQYF.

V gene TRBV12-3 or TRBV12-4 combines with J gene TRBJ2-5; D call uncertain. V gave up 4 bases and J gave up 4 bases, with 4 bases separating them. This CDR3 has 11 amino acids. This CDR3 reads CASSSLETQYF. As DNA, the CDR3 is TGTGCCAGCAGTTCCCTAGAGACCCAGTACTTC.